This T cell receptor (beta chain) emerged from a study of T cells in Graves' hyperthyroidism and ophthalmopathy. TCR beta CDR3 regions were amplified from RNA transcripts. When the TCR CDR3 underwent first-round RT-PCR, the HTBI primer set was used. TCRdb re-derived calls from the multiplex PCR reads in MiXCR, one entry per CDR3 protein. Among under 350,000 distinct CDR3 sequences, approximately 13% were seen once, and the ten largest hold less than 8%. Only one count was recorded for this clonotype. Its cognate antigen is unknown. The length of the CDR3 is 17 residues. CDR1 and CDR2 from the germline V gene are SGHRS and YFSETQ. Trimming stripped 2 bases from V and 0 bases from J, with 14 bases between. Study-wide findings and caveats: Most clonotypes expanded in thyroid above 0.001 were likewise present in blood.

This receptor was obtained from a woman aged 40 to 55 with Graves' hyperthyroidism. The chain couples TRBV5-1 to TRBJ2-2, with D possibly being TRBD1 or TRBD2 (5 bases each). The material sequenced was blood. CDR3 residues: CASSLGARAPNTGELFF. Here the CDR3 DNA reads TGCGCCAGCAGCTTAGGGGCGCGGGCTCCGAACACCGGGGAGCTGTTTTTT.